The T cell receptor (beta chain) under discussion was sequenced for a study of STAT3 mutations in large granular lymphocyte leukemia. Study-level background: Over half of T-LGLL patients had one or more immunosuppressive regimens. Findings and caveats of the study: Every T-LGLL patient had at least one immunodominant TCRbeta clonotype. Clonal expansion was inferred from samples taken at other timepoints. Persisting codominant clonotypes may have hidden a small pathogenic clone.

Assay: immunoSEQ multiplex PCR; the TCRdb copy retains only in-frame clones and omits some. Seen here are more than 7,000 clones, less than 90% observed once, and the top ten hold 80% to 90%. The CDR3 extends over 15 amino acids. Looked up from germline, CDR1 is SGHRS and CDR2 is YFSETQ. Trimming took 4 bases from V and 0 from J, leaving 8 bases between them. Worth noting for this clone: Its target is unknown.

Material: peripheral blood mononuclear cells. This receptor was identified in a man aged 80 or over with T-cell large granular lymphocyte leukemia. Some clones in this sample may be carry-over from other donors' samples. The chain links TRBV5-1 to TRBJ2-6, with D hard to call. The CDR3 loop reads CASSTEASGANVLTF. The CDR3 DNA reads as TGCGCCAGCAGCACCGAAGCCTCTGGGGCCAACGTCCTGACTTTC.